Shown below are 29 T cell receptor beta chains from a single sample sequenced in a study of Ad26.COV2.S vaccination and SARS-CoV-2 variants (dated by TCRdb to about 2021). The protocol used for the library was the immunoSEQ multiplex PCR assay. Held by TCRdb, this immuneACCESS table contains in-frame sequences only and omits some clones. Under half of the omission traces to an unresolved V gene where checked; the cause of the rest is unknown. The sample table contains approximately 280,000 clones; only one count was recorded for more than 75% of them. Around 3% of the sample goes to the ten largest clones. The label giving this sample's treatment or condition can be read as: around 19 received Ad26.COV2.S at low or high dose, single or two shots; 5 received placebo; per-sample allocation not given. For vaccine and placebo recipients, repertoires were sequenced using samples collected on day 63 after the first injection.

Here the sequenced sample was peripheral blood, taken in a trial of Ad26.COV2.S vaccine versus placebo. The receptors shown here come from a person aged 18-60 years who received the Ad26.COV2.S COVID-19 vaccine or a placebo.

The J gene is TRBJ2-3, the V gene TRBV5-1; D could derive from TRBD1 or TRBD2 (5 bases each). The CDR3 has 16 residues. The V end lost 0 bases, the J end lost 4 bases, and 15 bases lay between the germline ends. Germline CDR1 is SGHRS and CDR2 is YFSETQ. CDR3: CASSLDTRGPADTQYF. As DNA, the CDR3 is TGCGCCAGCAGCTTGGACACTAGGGGACCGGCAGATACGCAGTATTTT. The complete variable domain, with remaining parts taken from reference TRBV5-1 and TRBJ2-3, reads KAGVTQTPRYLIKTRGQQVTLSCSPISGHRSVSWYQQTPGQGLQFLFEYFSETQRNKGNFPGRFSGRQFSNSRSEMNVSTLELGDSALYLCASSLDTRGPADTQYFGPGTRLTVL.

The rearrangement joins TRBV10-3 to TRBJ2-6, with TRBD1 matching 9 bases. Trimming removed 6 bases from V and 1 base from J; junction bases left unmatched: 16. The CDR3 length is 20 residues. CDR1 and CDR2 (germline): ENHRY, SYGVKD. The CDR3 DNA reads TGTGCCATCAGGACCCAGAAAAAGACAGGGGGTAGGTCTGGGGCCAACGTCCTGACTTTC. Translated: CAIRTQKKTGGRSGANVLTF.

The chain recombines TRBV30 with TRBJ1-3; D is possibly TRBD1 (5 bases). Germline assignment: CDR1 GTSNPN and CDR2 SVGIG (reference sequence). The CDR3 runs 13 residues. With 4 bases removed from V and 0 bases from J, the gap between germline ends came to 7 bases. The CDR3 DNA reads TGTGCCTGGACAGGGCTCTCTGGAAACACCATATATTTT. Its protein is CAWTGLSGNTIYF.

This chain links TRBV4-2 with TRBJ1-2; D perhaps matches TRBD1 (6 bases). V lost 1 base and J 7 bases, leaving 19 bases between the germline ends. Per germline, CDR1 LGHNA and CDR2 YNFKEQ. The CDR3 loop spans 16 amino acids. CDR3: CASSQATKGGIGGYTF. The CDR3 DNA is TGTGCCAGCAGCCAAGCTACCAAAGGGGGGATCGGTGGCTACACCTTC.

This chain connects TRBV30 to TRBJ2-2; D uncertain. This CDR3 has 13 amino acids. Trimming stripped 3 bases from V and 1 base from J, with 6 bases between. CDR1 is GTSNPN, CDR2 SVGIG, per germline (reference sequence). The CDR3 DNA is TGTGCCTGGAGGGACGGGAACACCGGGGAGCTGTTTTTT. Translation: CAWRDGNTGELFF.

The chain carries TRBV5-1 and TRBJ2-4; 9 bases are shared with TRBD2. J was trimmed by 2 bases and V by 3 bases; bases with no gene match: 9. The CDR3 consists of 17 residues. Looked up from germline, CDR1 is SGHRS and CDR2 is YFSETQ. CDR3: CASSSWGSGSTKNIQYF. The CDR3 DNA is TGCGCCAGCAGCTCCTGGGGTAGCGGGAGTACCAAAAACATTCAGTACTTC.

Of note for this clone: The sample has other DNA sequences that encode this CDR3 too. This chain joins TRBV18 and TRBJ1-5; D might be TRBD1 (6 bases). Germline V lookup: CDR1 KGHSH, CDR2 LQKENI. The CDR3 runs to 14 residues. Trimming removed 4 bases at V and 2 bases at J, with 9 bases between. The CDR3, as DNA: TGTGCCAGCTCACAGGGACAAGGCAATCAGCCCCAGCATTTT. Amino acids: CASSQGQGNQPQHF.

The chain uses TRBV6-5 and TRBJ2-7; 8 positions match TRBD1. The CDR3 sequence is 15 residues long. The ends lost 2 bases at V and 5 bases at J; junction bases unmatched: 8. Per the germline V gene, CDR1 is MNHEY and CDR2 is SVGAGI. CDR3 in DNA: TGTGCCAGCAGTTACCTGACAGGGGTGGCCCACGAGCAGTACTTC. Protein: CASSYLTGVAHEQYF.

The V and J genes are TRBV18 and TRBJ2-7, with 12 bases identical to TRBD2. CDR3 length: 16 amino acids. V trimming: 3 bases; J trimming: 2 bases; junction bases outside the gene matches: 5. Germline lookup yields CDR1 KGHSH and CDR2 LQKENI. CDR3 region: CASSPGTSGSTYEQYF. CDR3 in DNA: TGTGCCAGCTCACCGGGGACTAGCGGGTCCACCTACGAGCAGTACTTC.

This clone was recorded once. V usage is TRBV7-9 and J usage is TRBJ1-4; D gene uncertain. Germline CDR1 SEHNR, CDR2 FQNEAQ (reference sequence). This CDR3 region has 15 residues. Trimming left V 5 bases short and J 3 bases short, with 13 bases between. In DNA, the CDR3 is TGTGCCAGCAGCCGCTTAGGGCCTCCTAATGAAAAACTGTTTTTT. Its protein product is CASSRLGPPNEKLFF. Full variable domain (missing parts from reference TRBV7-9 and TRBJ1-4): DTGVSQNPRHKITKRGQNVTFRCDPISEHNRLYWYRQTLGQGPEFLTYFQNEAQLEKSRLLSDRFSAERPKGSFSTLEIQRTEQGDSAMYLCASSRLGPPNEKLFFGSGTQLSVL.

The chain links TRBV6-1 to TRBJ1-4, with 8 bases aligning to TRBD1. Germline-derived CDR1 and CDR2 are MNHNS and SASEGT. CDR3 length: 17 residues. J lost 4 bases, V lost 4 bases, and 11 bases had no gene match. The CDR3 loop reads CASSVGTGPGYNEKLFF. CDR3 sequence (DNA): TGTGCCAGCAGTGTAGGGACAGGCCCCGGATATAATGAAAAACTGTTTTTT.

The chain employs TRBV7-6 and TRBJ2-5; D unresolved. The germline CDR1 and CDR2 sequences are SGHVS and FNYEAQ. The CDR3 sequence is 11 residues long. V was clipped by 5 bases and J by 4 bases, with 5 bases between them. The CDR3: CASSPGETQYF. The CDR3 DNA sequence: TGTGCCAGCAGCCCCGGAGAGACCCAGTACTTC. Looking up the rest from reference TRBV7-6 and TRBJ2-5 gives the full variable domain: GAGVSQSPRYKVTKRGQDVALRCDPISGHVSLYWYRQALGQGPEFLTYFNYEAQQDKSGLPNDRFSAERPEGSISTLTIQRTEQRDSAMYRCASSPGETQYFGPGTRLLVL.

With respect to this clone: Additional DNA sequences in this sample encode the identical CDR3. This chain's CDR3 is CASWEGGYGYTF. Written as DNA, the CDR3 is TGTGCCAGCTGGGAAGGAGGCTATGGCTACACCTTC. The V gene is TRBV2, the J gene TRBJ1-2; no clear D. Between the trimmed V and J ends, which lost 8 bases and 4 bases, there was a span of 11 bases. CDR1 and CDR2 (germline): SNHLY, FYNNEI. The CDR3 extends over 12 amino acids.

The chain has TRBV27 and TRBJ2-3; D not resolved. Deletions cut 3 bases from V and 2 bases from J, with 9 bases between. The germline V gene encodes CDR1 MNHEY and CDR2 SMNVEV (reference sequence). The CDR3 is 14 amino acids. The CDR3 DNA is TGTGCCAGCAGTTTTCCGCAGGACACAGATACGCAGTATTTT. Its protein product is CASSFPQDTDTQYF.

This sequence joins TRBV7-6 and TRBJ2-1; 12 bases fit TRBD2. Germline lookup yields CDR1 SGHVS and CDR2 FNYEAQ. The CDR3 is 19 amino acids. V shed 5 bases and J 4 bases; nucleotides not matched to a gene: 15. CDR3 sequence (DNA): TGTGCCAGCAGCCCAGACGCTAGCGGGAGGGACCCTTCTTACAATGAGCAGTTCTTC. This gives the protein CASSPDASGRDPSYNEQFF.

The chain carries TRBV28 and TRBJ1-5; D is undetermined. Germline-derived CDR1 and CDR2 are MDHEN and SYDVKM. Trimming removed 7 bases at V and 2 bases at J, with 6 bases between. The CDR3 runs to 12 residues. CDR3 residues: CASKVGNQPQHF. The DNA of the CDR3 is TGTGCCAGCAAGGTGGGCAATCAGCCCCAGCATTTT.

The chain has TRBV19 and TRBJ2-1, with 10 bases matching TRBD1. Germline lookup yields CDR1 LNHDA and CDR2 SQIVND (reference sequence). The CDR3 runs to 18 residues. The V gene end was trimmed by 3 bases and the J gene end by 1 base; junction bases not matched to a gene: 9. CDR3 in DNA: TGTGCCAGTAGTATTGGGATCGGGGGACAGGGGTCCTACAATGAGCAGTTCTTC. This encodes CASSIGIGGQGSYNEQFF.

V usage is TRBV7-2 and J usage is TRBJ2-7; the match to TRBD2 covers 10 bases. Germline values: CDR1 SGHTA, CDR2 FQGNSA. The junction had 12 bases not matched to a gene; V was cut back by 4 bases and J by 6 bases. This CDR3 has 16 amino acids. This chain's CDR3 is CASSSPGGIAGGEQYF. The CDR3 coding sequence is TGTGCCAGCAGCTCCCCGGGGGGGATAGCGGGGGGCGAGCAGTACTTC.

V and J are TRBV27 and TRBJ2-3, with D tentatively TRBD1 (7 bases). From germline, CDR1 is MNHEY and CDR2 SMNVEV (reference sequence). V was cut by 2 bases and J by 4 bases, with 19 bases left in between. This CDR3 has 17 amino acids. This CDR3 reads CASSLTPGGGVSDTQYF. In nucleotides, the CDR3 is TGTGCCAGCAGTTTAACCCCCGGAGGGGGCGTATCAGATACGCAGTATTTT.

This clone was seen a few times. CDR3 region: CASSSWTGYEGQPQHF. The CDR3 DNA follows: TGTGCCAGCAGCTCCTGGACAGGGTACGAAGGTCAGCCCCAGCATTTT. The chain recombines TRBV7-3 with TRBJ1-5, with 8 positions matching TRBD1. This CDR3 region has 16 residues. Germline V gives CDR1 SGHTA, CDR2 FQGTGA. J was trimmed by 6 bases and V by 4 bases; bases with no gene match: 11. The variable domain in full, with the rest retrieved from reference TRBV7-3 and TRBJ1-5, is GAGVSQTPSNKVTEKGKYVELRCDPISGHTALYWYRQSLGQGPEFLIYFQGTGAADDSGLPNDRFFAVRPEGSVSTLKIQRTERGDSAVYLCASSSWTGYEGQPQHFGDGTRLSIL.

V usage is TRBV9 and J usage is TRBJ2-1, with 10 bases lining up with TRBD1. Germline CDR1 reads SGDLS; CDR2 reads YYNGEE. The length of the CDR3 is 17 residues. V lost 0 bases, J lost 3 bases, and 6 bases stayed unmatched. The CDR3 DNA reads as TGTGCCAGCAGCGTAGGCCGTAGGACAGGGGGCTACAATGAGCAGTTCTTC. This gives the protein CASSVGRRTGGYNEQFF.

The gene calls are TRBV5-1 and TRBJ2-5; TRBD2 aligns across 8 bases. The trim removed 4 bases at V and 2 bases at J, leaving 10 bases unmatched. The CDR3 sequence is 16 residues long. Per germline, CDR1 SGHRS and CDR2 YFSETQ. The CDR3 loop is CASSVSSGGPQETQYF. CDR3 sequence (DNA): TGCGCCAGCAGCGTGTCAAGCGGGGGCCCTCAAGAGACCCAGTACTTC.

J is TRBJ2-1 and V is TRBV10-3; D might be TRBD1 or TRBD2, each matching 5 bases. CDR1 ENHRY and CDR2 SYGVKD come from the germline V gene. V lost 3 bases to trimming and J lost 7 bases, with 16 bases between them. The CDR3 spans 15 residues. CDR3 loop: CAISDSGYKGNEQFF. CDR3 coding DNA: TGTGCCATCAGTGATTCGGGGTACAAGGGGAATGAGCAGTTCTTC.

The chain recombines TRBV6-2 or TRBV6-3 with TRBJ2-7; D may be TRBD1 (5 bases). Between the trimmed V and J ends, which lost 2 bases and 3 bases, there was a span of 17 bases. In germline, CDR1 is MNHEY, CDR2 SVGEGT. This CDR3 has 16 amino acids. The DNA for the CDR3 is TGTGCCAGCAGTTACGGACATGTGGGTCAGAGCTACGAGCAGTACTTC. This sequence encodes CASSYGHVGQSYEQYF.

This clone appeared a single time. V usage is TRBV7-9 and J usage is TRBJ1-4, with TRBD1 as a possible D gene (5 bases). V was trimmed by 6 bases and J by 4 bases, leaving 15 bases between them. CDR3 size: 15 residues. Germline V CDR1 and CDR2: SEHNR, FQNEAQ (reference sequence). CDR3 sequence (DNA): TGTGCCAGCAGAAATTGGGACGGATTTAATGAAAAACTGTTTTTT. Residues: CASRNWDGFNEKLFF. Full variable domain (outside the CDR3, taken from reference TRBV7-9 and TRBJ1-4): DTGVSQNPRHKITKRGQNVTFRCDPISEHNRLYWYRQTLGQGPEFLTYFQNEAQLEKSRLLSDRFSAERPKGSFSTLEIQRTEQGDSAMYLCASRNWDGFNEKLFFGSGTQLSVL.

The chain recombines TRBV3-1 (or the pseudogene TRBV3-2) with TRBJ2-7, with TRBD2 as a possible D gene (6 bases). The CDR3 covers 13 residues. The V end lost 1 base, the J end lost 6 bases, and 10 bases lay between the germline ends. The germline gives CDR1 LGHDT, CDR2 YNNKEL (reference sequence). This chain's CDR3 is CASSQVAGSEQYF. CDR3 DNA: TGTGCCAGCAGCCAAGTGGCCGGGAGCGAGCAGTACTTC.

The chain couples TRBV5-6 to TRBJ1-1; possible D gene TRBD1, 6 bases. Germline V gene sequence: CDR1 SGHDT, CDR2 YYEEEE. V lost 2 bases to trimming and J lost 0 bases, with 11 bases between them. The CDR3 consists of 15 residues. CDR3 protein: CASSFGGQVNTEAFF. The CDR3 DNA sequence: TGTGCCAGCAGCTTCGGGGGACAAGTGAACACTGAAGCTTTCTTT.

The chain recombines TRBV15 with TRBJ2-5; no clear D gene. Trimming left V 0 bases short and J 1 base short, with 9 bases between. The CDR3 loop spans 15 amino acids. Germline V gene data show CDR1 as LNHNV and CDR2 as YYDKDF (reference sequence). The CDR3 loop reads CATSRDMGPQETQYF. The CDR3 DNA follows: TGTGCCACCAGCAGAGATATGGGCCCCCAAGAGACCCAGTACTTC.

This sequence joins TRBV3-1 (or the pseudogene TRBV3-2) and TRBJ2-3; 9 nucleotides line up with TRBD2. Germline loops: CDR1 LGHDT, CDR2 YNNKEL (reference sequence). The CDR3 spans 14 residues. Unmatched junction bases numbered 2, after V lost 4 bases and J lost 3 bases. Here the CDR3 reads CASSLSGSTDTQYF. The CDR3 region has the DNA TGTGCCAGCAGCCTTAGCGGGAGTACAGATACGCAGTATTTT.